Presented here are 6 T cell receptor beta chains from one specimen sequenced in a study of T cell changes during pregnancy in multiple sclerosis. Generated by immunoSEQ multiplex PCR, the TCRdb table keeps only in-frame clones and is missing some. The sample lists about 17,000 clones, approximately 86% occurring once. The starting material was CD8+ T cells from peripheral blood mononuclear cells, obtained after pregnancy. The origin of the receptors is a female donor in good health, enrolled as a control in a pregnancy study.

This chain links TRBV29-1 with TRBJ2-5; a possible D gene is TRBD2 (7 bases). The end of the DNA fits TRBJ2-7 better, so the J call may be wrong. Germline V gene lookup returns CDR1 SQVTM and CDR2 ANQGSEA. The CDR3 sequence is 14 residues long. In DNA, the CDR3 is TGCAGCGTTGTGGGGGGGGCAGGTCTCAGCGAGCAGTACTTC. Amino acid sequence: CSVVGGAGLSEQYF.

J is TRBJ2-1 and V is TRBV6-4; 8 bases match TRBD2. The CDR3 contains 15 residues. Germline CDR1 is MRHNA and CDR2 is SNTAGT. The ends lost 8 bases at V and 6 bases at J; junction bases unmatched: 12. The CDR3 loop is CASSEAGAASNEQFF. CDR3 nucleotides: TGTGCCAGCTCGGAAGCGGGGGCGGCGTCCAATGAGCAGTTCTTC.

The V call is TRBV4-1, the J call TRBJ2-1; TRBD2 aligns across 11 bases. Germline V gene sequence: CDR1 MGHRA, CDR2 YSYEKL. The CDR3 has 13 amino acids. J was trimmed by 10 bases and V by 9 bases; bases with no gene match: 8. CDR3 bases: TGCGCCAGTTCTCTAGCGGGAGGAGAAGAGCAGTTCTTC. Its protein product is CASSLAGGEEQFF.

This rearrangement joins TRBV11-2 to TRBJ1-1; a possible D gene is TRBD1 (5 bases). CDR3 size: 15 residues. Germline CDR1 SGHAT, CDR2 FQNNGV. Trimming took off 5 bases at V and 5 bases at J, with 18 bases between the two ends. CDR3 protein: CASSPVQGFGTEAFF. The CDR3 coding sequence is TGTGCCAGCAGCCCTGTTCAGGGATTTGGGACTGAAGCTTTCTTT.

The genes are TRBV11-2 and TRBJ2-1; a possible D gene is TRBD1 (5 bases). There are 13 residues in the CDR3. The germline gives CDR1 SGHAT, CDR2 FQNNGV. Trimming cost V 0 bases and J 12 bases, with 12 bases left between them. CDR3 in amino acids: CASSLDWGSVQFF. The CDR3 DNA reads TGTGCCAGCAGCTTAGATTGGGGCTCCGTGCAGTTCTTC.

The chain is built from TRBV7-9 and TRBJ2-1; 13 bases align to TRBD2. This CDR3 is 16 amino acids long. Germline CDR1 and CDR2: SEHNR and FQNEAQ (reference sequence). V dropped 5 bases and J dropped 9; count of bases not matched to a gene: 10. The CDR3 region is CASSQGLAGRRGEQFF. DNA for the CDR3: TGTGCCAGCAGCCAGGGACTAGCGGGAAGGAGGGGTGAGCAGTTCTTC. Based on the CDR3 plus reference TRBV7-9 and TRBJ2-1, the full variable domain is DTGVSQNPRHKITKRGQNVTFRCDPISEHNRLYWYRQTLGQGPEFLTYFQNEAQLEKSRLLSDRFSAERPKGSFSTLEIQRTEQGDSAMYLCASSQGLAGRRGEQFFGPGTRLTVL.